These 10 T cell receptor beta chains share one sample of origin, sequenced in a study of T cells after yellow fever vaccination. TCRdb ran MiXCR on the 5' RACE reads and lists one entry per CDR3 protein. The sample holds 300,000 to 400,000 distinct CDR3 sequences; around 13% are singletons and the top ten take 3.2%. The specimen comprised CD4+ T cells sorted from PBMCs, sampled 15 days after the yellow fever booster vaccination. Every receptor here comes from a man in his late teens or twenties who received the YFV17D yellow fever vaccine.

This clonotype was seen a handful of times. The rearrangement joins TRBV4-2 to TRBJ2-1; 7 bases match TRBD2. Per germline, CDR1 LGHNA and CDR2 YNFKEQ. V lost 0 bases and J lost 0; bases outside the gene matches: 8. There are 18 residues in the CDR3. The CDR3 here is CASSQEESGVSSYNEQFF. The CDR3 nucleotides read TGTGCCAGCAGCCAAGAAGAGAGCGGGGTGAGCTCCTACAATGAGCAGTTCTTC.

The CDR3 DNA reads TGTGCCAGCAGTTTAAGTGCAGGCGTTCAGCCCCAGCATTTT. Translated, it gives CASSLSAGVQPQHF. The V call is TRBV12-3 or TRBV12-4, the J call TRBJ1-5, with no clear D. This CDR3 is 14 amino acids long. Trimming took off 2 bases at V and 6 bases at J, with 11 bases between the two ends.

The rearrangement links TRBV9 to TRBJ2-3, with 7 positions matching TRBD2. With V trimmed by 4 bases and J by 0 bases, 8 bases remained unmatched. Germline lookup yields CDR1 SGDLS and CDR2 YYNGEE. The CDR3 is 16 residues long. The CDR3 region is CASSPRSGASTDTQYF. The CDR3 DNA sequence: TGTGCCAGCAGCCCCAGAAGCGGGGCAAGCACAGATACGCAGTATTTT.

This clonotype was seen a handful of times. The chain is built from TRBV7-2 and TRBJ1-2; D not certain. Germline V CDR1 and CDR2: SGHTA, FQGNSA. CDR3 length: 14 amino acids. The V end lost 1 base, the J end lost 1 base, and 7 bases lay between the germline ends. CDR3 nucleotides: TGTGCCAGCAGCTTAGTTCACTTTAACTATGGCTACACCTTC. Amino acids: CASSLVHFNYGYTF.

In DNA form, the CDR3 reads TGCGCCAGCAGCCAAGTCCAGGACGGGATCTATGGCTACACCTTC. It yields the protein CASSQVQDGIYGYTF. The chain couples TRBV4-3 to TRBJ1-2; D call uncertain. The CDR3 runs to 15 residues. In germline, CDR1 is LGHNA, CDR2 YSLEER. Trimming cost V 1 base and J 4 bases, with 13 bases left between them.

DNA of the CDR3: TGCGCCAGCAACTGGGACAGGGGGCTGGACGAGCAGTACGTC. This gives the protein CASNWDRGLDEQYV. V usage is TRBV5-1 and J usage is TRBJ2-7, with 12 positions matching TRBD1. Germline lookup yields CDR1 SGHRS and CDR2 YFSETQ. The J segment lost 5 bases and the V segment lost 6 bases, leaving 6 bases of the junction unmatched. This CDR3 has 14 residues.

The chain couples TRBV12-3 or TRBV12-4 to TRBJ2-6, with D perhaps matching TRBD1 (5 bases). V gave up 6 bases and J gave up 0 bases, with 18 bases separating them. The CDR3 length is 18 residues. The CDR3 here is CASSLEQVSDSGANVLTF. The DNA of the CDR3 is TGTGCCAGCAGCCTGGAACAGGTATCTGACTCTGGGGCCAACGTCCTGACTTTC.

The V and J genes are TRBV7-3 and TRBJ1-1; 7 bases fit TRBD1. The CDR3 totals 12 residues. Losses at the gene ends were 4 bases for V and 9 bases for J; bases not matched to a gene: 5. CDR1 and CDR2 from the germline V gene are SGHTA and FQGTGA. The CDR3 DNA reads as TGTGCCAGCAGCTCGGCAGGGGGTCAAGCTTTCTTT. Translated: CASSSAGGQAFF.

The chain couples TRBV6-1 to TRBJ1-1; weak D call: TRBD1 (5 bases). The CDR3 sequence is 15 residues long. The V gene's germline CDR1 is MNHNS and CDR2 SASEGT. The CDR3: CATPRPGREDTEAFF. The CDR3 nucleotides read TGTGCTACCCCGAGACCGGGACGCGAGGACACTGAAGCTTTCTTT.

V usage is TRBV19 and J usage is TRBJ1-2; maybe TRBD1 (5 bases). Trimming took 5 bases from V and 6 from J, leaving 10 bases between them. The CDR3 has 12 amino acids. Germline V gene sequence: CDR1 LNHDA, CDR2 SQIVND (reference sequence). The CDR3 region has the DNA TGTGCCAGTAGTCTGGGACCGAATGGCTACACCTTC. This encodes CASSLGPNGYTF.